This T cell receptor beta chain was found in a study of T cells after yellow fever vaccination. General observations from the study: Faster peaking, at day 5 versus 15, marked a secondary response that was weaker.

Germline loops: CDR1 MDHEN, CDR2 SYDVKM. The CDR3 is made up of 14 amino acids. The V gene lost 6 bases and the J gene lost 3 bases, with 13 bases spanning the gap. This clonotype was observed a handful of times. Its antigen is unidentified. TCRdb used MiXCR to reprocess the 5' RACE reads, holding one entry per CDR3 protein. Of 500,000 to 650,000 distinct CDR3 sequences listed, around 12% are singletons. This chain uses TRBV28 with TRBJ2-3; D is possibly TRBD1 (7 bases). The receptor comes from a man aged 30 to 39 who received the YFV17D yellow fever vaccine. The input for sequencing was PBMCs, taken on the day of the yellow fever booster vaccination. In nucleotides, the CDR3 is TGTGCCAGCAGGGAGGCGGGACAGACAGATACGCAGTATTTT. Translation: CASREAGQTDTQYF.